These T cell receptor beta chains were read from a single sample in a study of human T cells and chemical hapten exposure. TCRdb used MiXCR to reprocess the RACE reads, holding one entry per CDR3 protein. Of around 260,000 distinct CDR3 sequences in the sample, about 8.1% were seen once. The starting material was whole blood, obtained in connection with sensitization to the hapten diphenylcyclopropenone (DPC). Receptors were obtained from a woman in her thirties or forties with alopecia areata. Some clones in this sample may be carry-over from other donors' samples. Both conserved end residues are part of each CDR3. A D gene is named only where the DNA matches it firmly. Some rows mark clone size as missing; the rest say once, few, many or name a class of expanded clone.

CASSVGHPDLYEQYF	TGTGCCAGCAGCGTGGGACACCCCGACCTCTACGAGCAGTACTTC	NA	NA	TRBV9	TRBJ2-7
CASRAQGAGSPQHF	TGTGCCAGCAGAGCACAGGGGGCCGGTTCGCCCCAGCATTTT	TRBD1	NA	TRBV25-1	TRBJ1-5
CASSFQGTSGANVLTF	TGTGCCAGCAGTTTCCAGGGTACCTCTGGGGCCAACGTCCTGACTTTC	NA	few	TRBV27	TRBJ2-6
CSARELDREVRQPQHF	TGCAGTGCTAGAGAACTGGACAGGGAGGTGCGGCAGCCCCAGCATTTT	TRBD1	few	TRBV20-1	TRBJ1-5
CASSFREDYGYTF	TGTGCCAGCAGCTTTCGAGAAGACTATGGCTACACCTTC	NA	few	TRBV7-2	TRBJ1-2
CATSEAGTSGSRSTDTQYF	TGTGCCACCAGTGAGGCCGGGACTAGCGGGAGCCGGTCCACAGATACGCAGTATTTT	TRBD2	NA	TRBV24-1	TRBJ2-3
CASLQREWNQETQYF	TGTGCCAGCTTGCAGCGGGAGTGGAATCAAGAGACCCAGTACTTC	TRBD2	NA	TRBV6-2/TRBV6-3	TRBJ2-5
CASSQDRTVYTDTQYF	TGCGCCAGCAGCCAAGATCGTACAGTTTACACAGATACGCAGTATTTT	NA	NA	TRBV4-3	TRBJ2-3
CASSQEGSGEKQFF	TGTGCCAGCAGCCAAGAAGGGAGCGGTGAGAAGCAGTTCTTC	NA	few	TRBV3-1	TRBJ2-1
CATSGREPNTGELFF	TGTGCCACCAGCGGCCGGGAACCTAACACCGGGGAGCTGTTTTTT	NA	NA	TRBV24-1	TRBJ2-2
CASSDRGRMETQYF	TGTGCCAGCAGTGACAGGGGGCGCATGGAGACCCAGTACTTC	TRBD1	NA	TRBV12-3/TRBV12-4	TRBJ2-5
CASSPRGGSGNQPQHF	TGTGCCAGCAGTCCTCGGGGAGGGTCTGGCAATCAGCCCCAGCATTTT	NA	few	TRBV25-1	TRBJ1-5
CASRRLADYEQYF	TGCGCCAGCAGACGACTAGCGGACTACGAGCAGTACTTC	TRBD2	few	TRBV5-1	TRBJ2-7
CASGGGANQPQHF	TGTGCCAGCGGGGGTGGGGCTAATCAGCCCCAGCATTTT	NA	many	TRBV2	TRBJ1-5
CASSRDRNENTEAFF	TGTGCCAGCAGCCGGGACAGGAATGAGAACACTGAAGCTTTCTTT	TRBD1	many	TRBV6-5	TRBJ1-1